These T cell receptor beta chains were read from a single sample in a study of OX40 agonist ivuxolimab in advanced cancers. Profiling relied on immunoSEQ multiplex PCR, and the TCRdb table lists in-frame clones only, not all of them. The top ten hold 2% to 2.5% of the sample, which has about 67,000 clones, more than 75% seen once. Sample: CD4+ or CD8+ T cells sorted from blood, taken in a trial of the OX40 agonist ivuxolimab. The receptor set was obtained from an adult with an advanced solid tumor such as melanoma, head and neck, liver or kidney cancer. The CDR3 runs from the conserved cysteine through the conserved F or W. Fields, in order: J gene, clone size, V gene, D gene, CDR3 length, CDR3 protein, CDR3 DNA. D genes are given only for firm matches. Part of the rows lack a size; the others show once, few, many or a class for expanded clones.

>TRBJ1-5|.|TRBV28|TRBD1|14
CASRGTGGFQPQHF
TGTGCCAGCCGCGGAACAGGGGGCTTTCAGCCCCAGCATTTT
>TRBJ2-5|.|TRBV7-8|TRBD2|18
CASSLGQRGAQGGETQYF
TGTGCCAGCAGCCTAGGCCAGCGGGGGGCCCAGGGGGGAGAGACCCAGTACTTC
>TRBJ1-5|.|TRBV18|.|13
CASSPRNNQPQHF
TGTGCCAGCTCACCTCGGAACAATCAGCCCCAGCATTTT
>TRBJ1-5|.|TRBV28|.|13
CASTRDSNQPQHF
TGTGCCAGCACCCGGGACAGCAATCAGCCCCAGCATTTT
>TRBJ1-4|few|TRBV28|TRBD1|15
CASSVQGIGNEKLFF
TGTGCCAGCAGTGTACAGGGGATCGGTAATGAAAAACTGTTTTTT
>TRBJ2-5|once|TRBV10-3|.|14
CATTAGQNQETQYF
TGTGCCACCACGGCGGGGCAGAACCAAGAGACCCAGTACTTC
>TRBJ2-1|.|TRBV7-3|.|15
CASSPFAGNYNEQFF
TGTGCCAGCAGCCCCTTTGCGGGGAACTACAATGAGCAGTTCTTC
>TRBJ1-2|.|TRBV30|.|13
CASLGERFYGYTF
TGTGCCTCCCTAGGTGAGAGATTCTATGGCTACACCTTC
>TRBJ2-2|.|TRBV19|.|13
CASSSYSDGELFF
TGTGCCAGTAGTTCCTACTCGGACGGGGAGCTGTTTTTT
>TRBJ2-1|.|TRBV6-5|TRBD1|15
CASSFGTGGPNEQFF
TGTGCCAGCAGTTTCGGGACAGGGGGTCCCAATGAGCAGTTCTTC
>TRBJ1-1|few|TRBV9|TRBD1|14
CASSSRQGGTEAFF
TGTGCCAGCAGCTCTCGACAGGGTGGGACTGAAGCTTTCTTT
>TRBJ2-1|.|TRBV6-1|.|13
CASSGYFYNEQFF
TGTGCCAGCAGTGGTTACTTTTACAATGAGCAGTTCTTC
>TRBJ1-3|.|TRBV10-3|.|15
CAISEEAGTGNTIYF
TGTGCCATCAGTGAGGAAGCAGGGACTGGAAACACCATATATTTT
>TRBJ2-1|.|TRBV11-1|.|12
CASSLGRGEQFF
TGTGCCAGCAGCTTAGGGAGGGGTGAGCAGTTCTTC
>TRBJ1-3|.|TRBV7-2|.|15
CASSLASFSGNTIYF
TGTGCCAGCAGCTTAGCGAGCTTCTCTGGAAACACCATATATTTT
>TRBJ2-1|.|TRBV27|TRBD2|18
CASSTRLKREGQRYEQFF
TGTGCCAGCAGTACACGACTGAAGCGGGAGGGCCAAAGGTATGAGCAGTTCTTC
>TRBJ2-1|.|TRBV25-1|.|11
CASSELNEQFF
TGTGCCAGCAGTGAACTAAATGAGCAGTTCTTC
>TRBJ1-1|medium-sized|TRBV7-6|TRBD1|14
CASSKWDSNTEAFF
TGTGCCAGCAGCAAATGGGACAGCAACACTGAAGCTTTCTTT
>TRBJ2-7|.|TRBV5-1|TRBD2|14
CASSFSSGTYEQYF
TGCGCCAGCAGCTTCTCTAGCGGTACCTACGAGCAGTACTTC
>TRBJ1-2|.|TRBV6-1|.|14
CASSPLRSTYGYTF
TGTGCCAGCAGTCCCCTGCGCTCGACCTATGGCTACACCTTC
>TRBJ2-7|.|TRBV11-3|.|13
CASSLGGSYEQYF
TGTGCCAGCAGCTTAGGAGGCAGCTACGAGCAGTACTTC
>TRBJ1-2|medium-sized|TRBV6-5|TRBD1|13
CASSWQDRRGYTF
TGTGCCAGCAGTTGGCAGGACAGGAGGGGCTACACCTTC
>TRBJ2-7|.|TRBV4-2|TRBD2|15
CASSQIAGSDYEQYF
TGTGCCAGCAGCCAAATAGCGGGGAGTGACTACGAGCAGTACTTC
>TRBJ2-5|.|TRBV28|.|13
CASSSPRSETQYF
TGTGCCAGCAGTTCCCCCAGGTCGGAGACCCAGTACTTC
>TRBJ2-3|.|TRBV29-1|.|15
CSVDRDTTSTDTQYF
TGCAGCGTAGACCGGGACACGACTAGCACAGATACGCAGTATTTT
>TRBJ2-5|.|TRBV20-1|.|10
CSAREETQYF
TGCAGTGCGAGGGAGGAGACCCAGTACTTC
>TRBJ2-4|.|TRBV29-1|TRBD2|13
CSAEGLAENIQYF
TGCAGCGCCGAGGGACTAGCGGAAAACATTCAGTACTTC
>TRBJ1-1|few|TRBV6-4|.|12
CALLGRATEAFF
TGTGCTTTACTTGGCCGGGCCACTGAAGCTTTCTTT
>TRBJ2-3|once|TRBV7-3|TRBD2|16
CASSLTGSGGPDTQYF
TGTGCCAGCAGCTTAACTGGGTCGGGGGGGCCAGATACGCAGTATTTT
>TRBJ2-5|.|TRBV7-2|.|11
CASSPQETQYF
TGTGCCAGCAGCCCTCAAGAGACCCAGTACTTC
>TRBJ2-2|.|TRBV19|.|14
CASSSQAYTGELFF
TGTGCCAGTAGTTCACAGGCCTACACCGGGGAGCTGTTTTTT
>TRBJ2-3|.|TRBV5-8|.|15
CASSLDLGGTDTQYF
TGTGCCAGCAGCTTGGATCTAGGGGGCACAGATACGCAGTATTTT
>TRBJ2-7|.|TRBV6-6|.|14
CASSFSGIDYEQYF
TGTGCCAGCAGTTTCTCCGGGATCGACTACGAGCAGTACTTC
>TRBJ2-7|.|TRBV7-3|TRBD1|13
CASSLYRGYEQYF
TGTGCCAGCAGCTTATACAGGGGCTACGAGCAGTACTTC
>TRBJ1-1|.|TRBV7-3|.|14
CASSSSIGGTEAFF
TGTGCCAGCAGCTCCTCAATAGGGGGCACTGAAGCTTTCTTT
>TRBJ1-2|.|TRBV7-3|.|13
CASSLLDGYGYTF
TGTGCCAGCAGCTTATTGGACGGATATGGCTACACCTTC
>TRBJ2-3|.|TRBV5-4|TRBD2|14
CASSRGGPGDTQYF
TGTGCCAGCAGCCGGGGGGGGCCAGGGGATACGCAGTATTTT
>TRBJ1-2|.|TRBV5-5|.|14
CASSIHDRAYGYTF
TGTGCCAGCAGCATTCATGACAGAGCCTATGGCTACACCTTC
>TRBJ2-7|.|TRBV30|.|15
CAWRSMRSYSYEQYF
TGTGCCTGGAGGTCAATGAGATCTTACTCCTACGAGCAGTACTTC
>TRBJ2-5|.|TRBV10-3|TRBD2|16
CATSPASGFPGETQYF
TGTGCCACCAGCCCGGCTAGCGGCTTCCCCGGAGAGACCCAGTACTTC
>TRBJ1-1|few|TRBV29-1|.|13
CSVVVRAGTEAFF
TGCAGCGTTGTAGTCAGGGCGGGTACTGAAGCTTTCTTT
>TRBJ1-5|.|TRBV16|.|15
CASSQSRSANQPQHF
TGTGCCAGCAGCCAATCTCGTTCTGCCAATCAGCCCCAGCATTTT
>TRBJ2-1|many|TRBV28|.|12
CASSLRLSEQFF
TGTGCCAGCAGTTTACGACTATCTGAGCAGTTCTTC
>TRBJ2-3|.|TRBV29-1|.|13
CSVEAASTDTQYF
TGCAGCGTTGAGGCGGCTAGCACAGATACGCAGTATTTT
>TRBJ2-4|.|TRBV29-1|.|15
CSVENSGLGKNIQYF
TGCAGCGTTGAGAATAGCGGCTTAGGCAAAAACATTCAGTACTTC
>TRBJ2-2|.|TRBV5-6|.|15
CASSLGGDGTGELFF
TGTGCCAGCAGCTTGGGGGGCGACGGCACCGGGGAGCTGTTTTTT
>TRBJ2-2|.|TRBV4-1|.|16
CASSPTGSLNTGELFF
TGCGCCAGCAGCCCCACCGGGAGTTTGAACACCGGGGAGCTGTTTTTT
>TRBJ1-1|.|TRBV9|TRBD1|16
CASSGQGSPMNTEAFF
TGTGCCAGCAGCGGACAGGGTTCCCCTATGAACACTGAAGCTTTCTTT
>TRBJ1-5|.|TRBV23-1|TRBD1|17
CASSQLDRSFSNQPQHF
TGCGCCAGCAGTCAACTGGACAGGTCGTTTAGCAATCAGCCCCAGCATTTT
>TRBJ2-7|.|TRBV27|.|13
CASSFQRSYEQYF
TGTGCCAGCAGTTTCCAGCGGAGCTACGAGCAGTACTTC
>TRBJ2-3|.|TRBV5-6|.|13
CASSLSRTDTQYF
TGTGCCAGCAGCTTGAGTAGAACAGATACGCAGTATTTT
>TRBJ1-4|.|TRBV5-4|.|14
CASSPGGTNEKLFF
TGTGCCAGCAGCCCGGGGGGAACTAATGAAAAACTGTTTTTT
>TRBJ1-1|.|TRBV11-2|TRBD1|15
CASSPSHRGDTEAFF
TGTGCCAGCAGCCCGAGCCACAGGGGGGACACTGAAGCTTTCTTT
>TRBJ2-2|.|TRBV18|TRBD1|15
CASSSGQGYTGELFF
TGTGCCAGCTCATCCGGACAGGGTTACACCGGGGAGCTGTTTTTT
>TRBJ1-2|once|TRBV4-2|TRBD1|13
CASSQGQDYGYTF
TGTGCCAGCAGCCAGGGACAGGACTATGGCTACACCTTC
>TRBJ2-5|.|TRBV5-1|.|13
CASSFPHQETQYF
TGCGCCAGCAGCTTCCCCCACCAAGAGACCCAGTACTTC
>TRBJ2-2|.|TRBV11-2|.|16
CASSLGAATNTGELFF
TGTGCCAGCAGCTTAGGGGCGGCCACGAACACCGGGGAGCTGTTTTTT
>TRBJ1-2|.|TRBV30|.|14
CAWSAYPGHYGYTF
TGTGCCTGGAGTGCGTACCCGGGACACTATGGCTACACCTTC
>TRBJ2-7|few|TRBV6-1|TRBD2|14
CASLRGEQTYEQYF
TGTGCCAGCCTCCGGGGGGAGCAAACCTACGAGCAGTACTTC
>TRBJ1-1|.|TRBV28|TRBD1|15
CASRTIGQGASEAFF
TGTGCCAGCAGGACTATTGGACAGGGGGCATCCGAAGCTTTCTTT